This TCR beta chain was identified in a study of graft-versus-host responses after intestinal transplantation. Findings of the study overall: Detection of GvH clones occurred in recipient marrow, and some had their first appearance in ileum or blood. Allografts of one patient group, those with graft-donor T cell macrochimerism, had high graft-versus-host to host-versus-graft clonal ratios.

This CDR3 spans 15 amino acids. In germline, CDR1 is SGHTA, CDR2 FQGTGA. With 0 bases removed from V and 5 bases from J, the gap between germline ends came to 12 bases. The protocol was immunoSEQ multiplex PCR, while the TCRdb copy is restricted to in-frame clones and leaves out a portion. The top ten hold roughly 0.7% of the sample, which has 77,000 or so clones, roughly 90% seen once. With respect to this clone: What it binds is not known.

This TCR came from a human patient who received an intestinal transplant, so some T cells may come from the graft donor. The chain employs TRBV7-3 and TRBJ2-3; tentative D call: TRBD1 (5 bases). Material: PBMCs, obtained 98 days after intestinal transplantation. CDR3: CASSLTGTGGDTQYF. In nucleotides, the CDR3 is TGTGCCAGCAGCTTAACGGGTACAGGTGGAGATACGCAGTATTTT.